The table lists the clone carrying this T cell receptor (beta chain) with many counts. Its antigen is undetermined. The data belong to a study of CD8 T cells in ankylosing spondylitis. Study-level results: What appeared characteristic of ankylosing spondylitis blood was a TCR beta motif of eight highly homologous variants. Disease-linked clones were found to be CD8+ and relatively rare in peripheral blood.

Germline lookup yields CDR1 MDHEN and CDR2 SYDVKM. The V gene lost 2 bases and the J gene lost 4 bases, with 11 bases spanning the gap. The CDR3 covers 14 residues. Generation of TCR beta libraries employed quantitative 5'-RACE incorporating molecular barcodes. Each CDR3 protein is one row after TCRdb ran MiXCR on the 5' RACE reads. The sample comprises about 220,000 distinct CDR3 sequences, around 25% of which are singletons, and about 6.2% rests with the top ten. This receptor was identified in a male donor with ankylosing spondylitis or in good health (not recorded which). Sample: blood, either unsorted or a sorted T cell fraction (not recorded which). The rearrangement uses TRBV28 and TRBJ1-2; D unresolved. As DNA, the CDR3 is TGTGCCAGCAGTTTAGCCGAAATAGGCTATGGCTACACCTTC. Translated: CASSLAEIGYGYTF.